This T cell receptor (beta chain) was sequenced for a study of T cells in tuberculosis. Overall study findings and caveats: T cells binding CD1B-GMM tetramer weakly possibly escaped the sort.

Cells were sorted from thawed PBMC rested overnight and stained with GMM-loaded CD1B tetramer, viability dye and anti-CD3. The lipid loaded on the CD1B tetramers was C32 glucose monomycolate from Rhodococcus equi. CD14-expressing monocytes were removed from PBMC before cryopreservation and sorting. Tetramer-negative cells, roughly 97,000 per donor, were also sorted. The CDR3 extends over 16 amino acids. V lost 6 bases, J lost 3 bases, and 4 bases stayed unmatched. In germline, CDR1 is SGHRS, CDR2 YFSETQ. No alpha-beta pairing information exists for these sequences. Using immunoSEQ multiplex PCR, the repertoire was profiled, and TCRdb retains in-frame clones only, with some absent. The repertoire consists of some 90,000 clones, with about nine tenths occurring once and the leading ten covering approximately 1.9%.

This chain connects TRBV5-1 to TRBJ2-6; 12 bases map to TRBD2. This clonotype originated in an adult woman with latent tuberculosis. The sample was CD1b-GMM tetramer-negative cells sorted from PBMCs. The CDR3 sequence is CASMTSGGGGANVLTF. The CDR3 region has the DNA TGCGCCAGCATGACTAGCGGGGGAGGTGGGGCCAACGTCCTGACTTTC.